The next 16 T cell receptor beta chains were all read from a single sample in a study of human CD8 memory T cell subsets. Researchers made TCR beta libraries via UMI-labeled 5' RACE. TCRdb called the 5' RACE reads again in MiXCR, with one record for every CDR3 protein. The sample carries about 7,300 distinct CDR3 sequences, 3.5% to 4.5% recorded once. The specimen sequenced was CD8+ T cells from PBMCs. These receptors were collected from a human donor in good health.

Ten or more counts support this clonotype. The chain carries TRBV6-6 and TRBJ2-1, with a possible D match to TRBD2 (7 bases). The germline V and J ends were trimmed by 1 base and 5 bases, with 18 bases remaining between them. CDR3 length equals 17 residues. Germline CDR1 MNHNY, CDR2 SVGAGI (reference sequence). Written as DNA, the CDR3 is TGTGCCAGCAGTTACTTGTTCCGGGGGGCGAAGGACAATGAGCAGTTCTTC. This translates into CASSYLFRGAKDNEQFF.

In its sample, this clonotype was seen many times. DNA for the CDR3: TGTGCCAGCAGCCCGCAGGAGGCGTTACCCTACGAGCAGTACTTC. Residues: CASSPQEALPYEQYF. V and J are TRBV14 and TRBJ2-7; tentative D call: TRBD2 (5 bases). The germline V and J ends were trimmed by 4 bases and 2 bases, with 15 bases remaining between them. Germline CDR1 SGHDN, CDR2 FVKESK. The CDR3 consists of 15 residues. Using reference TRBV14 and TRBJ2-7 for the parts outside the CDR3, the full variable domain is EAGVTQFPSHSVIEKGQTVTLRCDPISGHDNLYWYRRVMGKEIKFLLHFVKESKQDESGMPNNRFLAERTGGTYSTLKVQPAELEDSGVYFCASSPQEALPYEQYFGPGTRLTVT.

This clonotype was detected ten times or more. V and J are TRBV7-8 and TRBJ2-3; TRBD1 is a possible D gene (5 bases). The germline gives CDR1 SGHVS, CDR2 FQNEAQ. The V gene lost 1 base and the J gene lost 1 base, with 18 bases spanning the gap. The CDR3 contains 18 residues. The CDR3 DNA sequence: TGTGCCAGCAGCTTAGTACCCACATTAGGGGTCCGCACAGATACGCAGTATTTT. Protein product: CASSLVPTLGVRTDTQYF.

This clonotype has a count of ten or more. The V call is TRBV6-5, the J call TRBJ1-1; D not resolved. V lost 0 bases and J lost 2, with 4 bases in between. CDR1 MNHEY and CDR2 SVGAGI come from the germline V gene. This CDR3 has 13 residues. In nucleotides, the CDR3 is TGTGCCAGCAGTTACTCACAAAACACTGAAGCTTTCTTT. It yields the protein CASSYSQNTEAFF.

Concerning this clonotype itself: This may stem from a read error, because a much larger clone lies one nucleotide away. The chain is built from TRBV19 and TRBJ1-1, with 8 bases aligning to TRBD1. CDR3 length: 14 residues. CDR1 and CDR2 from the germline V gene are LNHDA and SQIVND (reference sequence). Here the CDR3 reads CDSSEDRANTEAFF. In DNA form, the CDR3 reads TGTGACAGTAGTGAGGACAGGGCGAACACTGAAGCTTTCTTT.

This clonotype showed up many times. The gene calls are TRBV7-8 and TRBJ2-3; no firm D call. Germline values: CDR1 SGHVS, CDR2 FQNEAQ. This CDR3 spans 12 amino acids. V was clipped by 3 bases and J by 3 bases, with 4 bases between them. The chain's CDR3 is CASSFITDTQYF. The CDR3 DNA reads as TGTGCCAGCAGCTTTATAACAGATACGCAGTATTTT.

This clonotype is large within its sample. The chain has TRBV5-5 and TRBJ1-1; TRBD1 is a possible D gene (5 bases). The CDR3 length is 16 residues. CDR1 and CDR2 (germline): SGHKS, YYEKEE (reference sequence). V lost 1 base to trimming and J lost 0 bases, with 13 bases between them. CDR3 nucleotides: TGTGCCAGCAGCTTGCGAGGGGCGGCCTTGAACACTGAAGCTTTCTTT. Translation: CASSLRGAALNTEAFF. The full variable domain, rest sourced from reference TRBV5-5 and TRBJ1-1, is DAGVTQSPTHLIKTRGQQVTLRCSPISGHKSVSWYQQVLGQGPQFIFQYYEKEERGRGNFPDRFSARQFPNYSSELNVNALLLGDSALYLCASSLRGAALNTEAFFGQGTRLTVV.

This clonotype is judged medium-sized (0.01 to 0.1%). The chain joins TRBV7-2 to TRBJ1-5; D unclear. Germline V lookup: CDR1 SGHTA, CDR2 FQGNSA. The CDR3 length is 13 residues. The V end was cut by 5 bases, the J end by 4 bases, with 9 bases between. Written as DNA, the CDR3 is TGTGCCAGCAGCGATCTGGAGAATCAGCCCCAGCATTTT. Amino acid sequence: CASSDLENQPQHF. Supplemented by reference TRBV7-2 and TRBJ1-5, the full variable domain reads GAGVSQSPSNKVTEKGKDVELRCDPISGHTALYWYRQSLGQGLEFLIYFQGNSAPDKSGLPSDRFSAERTGGSVSTLTIQRTQQEDSAVYLCASSDLENQPQHFGDGTRLSIL.

The V gene is TRBV10-3, the J gene TRBJ2-7; a weak D match, TRBD2 (6 bases). CDR1 is ENHRY and CDR2 is SYGVKD in the germline V gene. Trimming pared 6 bases from V and 3 bases from J, leaving 9 bases between. The CDR3 totals 12 residues. The CDR3 protein is CAIRPGGYEQYF. DNA for the CDR3: TGTGCCATCAGACCCGGGGGCTACGAGCAGTACTTC.

This clonotype was observed many times. The chain carries TRBV15 and TRBJ1-2, with D hard to call. V lost 1 base and J lost 4, with 10 bases in between. Germline V gene data show CDR1 as LNHNV and CDR2 as YYDKDF (reference sequence). This CDR3 spans 14 amino acids. The CDR3 region has the DNA TGTGCCACCAGCAGAGCCCAGAATCGCTATGGCTACACCTTC. Translating gives CATSRAQNRYGYTF. The full variable domain, in which reference TRBV15 and TRBJ1-2 provide the parts outside the CDR3, is DAMVIQNPRYQVTQFGKPVTLSCSQTLNHNVMYWYQQKSSQAPKLLFHYYDKDFNNEADTPDNFQSRRPNTSFCFLDIRSPGLGDTAMYLCATSRAQNRYGYTFGSGTRLTVV.

This clonotype was counted a few times. The chain is built from TRBV9 and TRBJ2-2; D is perhaps TRBD1 (6 bases). The V and J ends lost 5 bases and 3 bases respectively, with 8 bases between them. CDR3 length: 13 residues. Germline CDR1 reads SGDLS; CDR2 reads YYNGEE. CDR3 sequence: CASRRTDTGELFF. The CDR3 DNA sequence: TGTGCCAGCAGGCGGACAGACACCGGGGAGCTGTTTTTT.

This clonotype occurred many times. The chain has TRBV7-9 and TRBJ1-3; D not certain. V was clipped by 5 bases and J by 0 bases, with 14 bases between them. CDR1 is SEHNR, CDR2 FQNEAQ, per germline (reference sequence). The CDR3 runs 16 residues. CDR3 protein: CASSPSDEISGNTIYF. CDR3 nucleotides: TGTGCCAGCAGCCCTTCGGATGAAATCTCTGGAAACACCATATATTTT.

This clonotype was seen repeatedly, ten times or more. The chain joins TRBV25-1 to TRBJ2-2, with D unclear. Deletions cut 2 bases from V and 2 bases from J, with 6 bases between. The CDR3 consists of 14 residues. Per germline, CDR1 MGHDK and CDR2 SYGVNS. The CDR3 DNA reads TGTGCCAGCAGTGAAACCGACAACACCGGGGAGCTGTTTTTT. It is translated as CASSETDNTGELFF.

The gene calls are TRBV7-6 and TRBJ1-4; possibly TRBD1 for D (6 bases). V lost 5 bases to trimming and J lost 7 bases, with 20 bases between them. Germline CDR1 SGHVS, CDR2 FNYEAQ. The CDR3 contains 16 residues. The CDR3 spells CASSRWTAQVGEKLFF. CDR3 coding DNA: TGTGCCAGCAGCAGATGGACAGCCCAGGTCGGTGAAAAACTGTTTTTT.

This clonotype showed up just a few times. Given a much more abundant clone one base away, this may be a read error. The V call is TRBV7-6, the J call TRBJ2-7; TRBD2 might be the D (6 bases). V was pared by 2 bases and J by 0 bases, with 14 bases between. The length of the CDR3 is 16 residues. The V gene's germline CDR1 is SGHVS and CDR2 FNYEAQ. CDR3 sequence: CASSLWDCGNSYEQYF. The CDR3 DNA reads as TGTGCCAGCAGCTTATGGGACTGCGGGAACTCCTACGAGCAGTACTTC.

The table lists this clonotype with many counts. V is TRBV24-1 and J is TRBJ2-7; TRBD1 agrees at 9 bases. Germline assignment: CDR1 KGHDR and CDR2 SFDVKD. The CDR3 runs 16 residues. V lost 2 bases, J lost 6 bases, and 10 bases stayed unmatched. The CDR3 DNA sequence: TGTGCCACCAGTGATTCGGGCGGGACAGGGTTTGTCGAGCAGTACTTC. Residues: CATSDSGGTGFVEQYF.